These T cell receptor beta chains were read from a single sample in a study of shared clonotypes between healthy human individuals. Method: immunoSEQ multiplex PCR; TCRdb's copy keeps in-frame clones and lacks some. In the table there are more than 2 million clones, 90% to 95% of which are singletons. Source material: naive CD8+ T cells from PBMCs. All receptors derive from a man between 18 and 35 years old in good health. Some clones in this sample may be carry-over from other donors' samples. Both conserved end residues are part of each CDR3. A D gene is named only where the DNA matches it firmly. Size tells how often a clone was seen (once, few, many) or the class of an expanded clone, and some rows leave it out.

D	V	J	size	CDR3	DNA
.	TRBV6-1	TRBJ2-7	.	CASSAQYEQYF	TGTGCCAGCAGTGCCCAATACGAGCAGTACTTC
TRBD1	TRBV10-1	TRBJ2-7	.	CARGASRTGLYEQYF	TGCGCCAGGGGGGCAAGTCGGACAGGCCTCTACGAGCAGTACTTC
TRBD1	TRBV5-4	TRBJ1-2	.	CASSLDRGLDGYTF	TGTGCCAGCAGCTTGGACAGGGGATTGGATGGCTACACCTTC
.	TRBV29-1	TRBJ1-1	.	CSVEVQMGLTTEAFF	TGTAGCGTTGAAGTACAAATGGGACTGACCACTGAAGCTTTCTTT
.	TRBV6-6	TRBJ1-1	.	CASSYLVGTEAFF	TGTGCCAGCAGTTATTTGGTTGGCACTGAAGCTTTCTTT
TRBD1	TRBV28	TRBJ1-4	.	CASSSDRGTLREKLFF	TGTGCCAGCAGTTCTGACAGGGGGACTCTTCGTGAAAAACTGTTTTTT
.	TRBV11-3	TRBJ1-1	.	CASSLSWGAEAFF	TGTGCCAGCAGCTTATCCTGGGGCGCTGAAGCTTTCTTT
.	TRBV9	TRBJ1-1	.	CASSMRTVHTEAFF	TGTGCCAGCAGCATGAGGACAGTTCACACTGAAGCTTTCTTT
.	TRBV28	TRBJ1-1	.	CASSLATGLNAEAFF	TGTGCCAGCAGTCTTGCGACAGGCCTCAACGCTGAAGCTTTCTTT
.	TRBV29-1	TRBJ1-1	few	CSGTLSQVMNTEAFF	TGCAGCGGTACACTCTCACAGGTCATGAACACTGAAGCTTTCTTT
.	TRBV6-5	TRBJ2-1	.	CASSPGRSSYNEQFF	TGTGCCAGCAGCCCTGGAAGGAGCTCCTACAATGAGCAGTTCTTC
.	TRBV28	TRBJ1-1	few	CASRPYTGSEAFF	TGTGCCAGCAGACCCTACACAGGGTCAGAAGCTTTCTTT
.	TRBV7-9	TRBJ2-1	.	CASRGARGEQFF	TGTGCCAGCAGAGGGGCCCGGGGTGAGCAGTTCTTC
.	TRBV7-6	TRBJ2-5	once	CASSPEWSKQETQYF	TGTGCCAGCAGCCCCGAGTGGTCCAAGCAAGAGACCCAGTACTTC
TRBD1	TRBV2	TRBJ2-5	.	CASRVTGAGETQYF	TGTGCCAGCAGGGTAACAGGGGCCGGAGAGACCCAGTACTTC
.	TRBV7-9	TRBJ1-1	.	CASSLGQYTEAFF	TGTGCCAGCAGCTTAGGCCAGTACACTGAAGCTTTCTTT
.	TRBV7-9	TRBJ1-4	.	CASSPPNSAGLEKLFF	TGTGCCAGCAGCCCACCAAACTCCGCAGGGCTTGAAAAACTGTTTTTT
.	TRBV29-1	TRBJ2-7	once	CSVFWHEGGEGRYEQYF	TGCAGCGTTTTTTGGCACGAGGGGGGCGAGGGTAGATACGAGCAGTACTTC
.	TRBV6-5	TRBJ2-7	.	CASSYEAGESYEQYF	TGTGCCAGCAGTTACGAGGCAGGGGAGAGTTACGAGCAGTACTTC
TRBD1	TRBV4-1	TRBJ1-4	.	CASSHGGQGHEKLFF	TGCGCCAGCAGCCACGGGGGACAGGGGCATGAAAAACTGTTTTTT
TRBD1	TRBV6-6	TRBJ1-2	.	CASSYSNEGAQGYTF	TGTGCCAGCAGTTACTCGAATGAGGGGGCCCAGGGCTACACCTTC
.	TRBV28	TRBJ1-3	.	CASSSGNTIYF	TGTGCCAGCAGCTCAGGAAACACCATATATTTT